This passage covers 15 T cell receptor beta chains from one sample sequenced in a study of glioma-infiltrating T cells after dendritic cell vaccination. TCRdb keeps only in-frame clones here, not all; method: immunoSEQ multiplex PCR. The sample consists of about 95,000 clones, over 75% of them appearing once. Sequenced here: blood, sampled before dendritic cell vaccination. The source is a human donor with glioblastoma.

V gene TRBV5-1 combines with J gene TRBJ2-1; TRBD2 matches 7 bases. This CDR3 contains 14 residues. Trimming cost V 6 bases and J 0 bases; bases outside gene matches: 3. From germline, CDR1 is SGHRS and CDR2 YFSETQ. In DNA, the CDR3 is TGCGCCAGCAAATTAGCGGGCTCCTACAATGAGCAGTTCTTC. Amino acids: CASKLAGSYNEQFF. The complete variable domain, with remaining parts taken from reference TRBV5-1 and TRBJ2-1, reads KAGVTQTPRYLIKTRGQQVTLSCSPISGHRSVSWYQQTPGQGLQFLFEYFSETQRNKGNFPGRFSGRQFSNSRSEMNVSTLELGDSALYLCASKLAGSYNEQFFGPGTRLTVL.

CDR3 DNA sequence: TGTGCCAGCAGCCCCCAGGGGCCGCCCGGGGATACGCAGTATTTT. It is translated as CASSPQGPPGDTQYF. J is TRBJ2-3 and V is TRBV11-2; perhaps TRBD1 as D (6 bases). Germline V gene sequence: CDR1 SGHAT, CDR2 FQNNGV. The CDR3 totals 15 residues. V lost 5 bases and J lost 6, with 18 bases in between.

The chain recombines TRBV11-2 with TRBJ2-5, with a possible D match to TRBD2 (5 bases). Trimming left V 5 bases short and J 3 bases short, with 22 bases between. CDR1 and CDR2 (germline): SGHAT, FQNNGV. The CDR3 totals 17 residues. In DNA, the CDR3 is TGTGCCAGCAGCCCGCGGAGCAGCGCCGTGACTAAAGAGACCCAGTACTTC. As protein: CASSPRSSAVTKETQYF.

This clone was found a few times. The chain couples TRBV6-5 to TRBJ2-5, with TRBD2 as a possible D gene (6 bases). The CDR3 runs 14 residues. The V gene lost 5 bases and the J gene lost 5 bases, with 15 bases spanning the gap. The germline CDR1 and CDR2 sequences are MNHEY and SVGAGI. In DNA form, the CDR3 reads TGTGCCAGCAGTCCCGGCCGGACTACGGAGACCCAGTACTTC. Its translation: CASSPGRTTETQYF.

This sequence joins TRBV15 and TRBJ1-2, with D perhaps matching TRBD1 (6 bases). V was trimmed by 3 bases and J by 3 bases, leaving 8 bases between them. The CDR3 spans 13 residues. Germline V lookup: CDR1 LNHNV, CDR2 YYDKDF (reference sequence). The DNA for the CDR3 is TGTGCCACCAGCAGTCAGGGGTACTATGGCTACACCTTC. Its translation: CATSSQGYYGYTF.

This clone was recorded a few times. The CDR3 region has the DNA TGCGCCAGCAGTGGGGCCGGGACTACGAACACCGGGGAGCTGTTTTTT. It specifies CASSGAGTTNTGELFF. The chain recombines TRBV10-2 with TRBJ2-2; 7 positions agree with TRBD2. V shed 4 bases and J 0 bases; nucleotides not matched to a gene: 5. Germline V lookup: CDR1 WSHSY, CDR2 SAAADI. The CDR3 spans 16 residues.

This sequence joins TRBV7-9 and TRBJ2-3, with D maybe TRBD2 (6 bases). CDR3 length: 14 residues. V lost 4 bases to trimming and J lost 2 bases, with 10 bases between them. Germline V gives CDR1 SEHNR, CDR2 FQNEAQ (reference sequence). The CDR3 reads CASSSAGSTDTQYF. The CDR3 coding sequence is TGTGCCAGCAGCTCAGCGGGCTCCACAGATACGCAGTATTTT.

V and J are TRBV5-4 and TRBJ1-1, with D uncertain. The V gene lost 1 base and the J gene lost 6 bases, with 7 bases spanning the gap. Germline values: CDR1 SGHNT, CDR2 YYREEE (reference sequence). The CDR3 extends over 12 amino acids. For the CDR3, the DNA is TGTGCCAGCAGCTTGCCTTTAGCTGAAGCTTTCTTT. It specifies CASSLPLAEAFF.

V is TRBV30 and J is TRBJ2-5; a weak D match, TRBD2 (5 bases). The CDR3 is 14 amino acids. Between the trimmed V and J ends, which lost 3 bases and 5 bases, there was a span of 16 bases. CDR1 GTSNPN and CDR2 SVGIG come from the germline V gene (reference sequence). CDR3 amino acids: CAWSVKGGGETQYF. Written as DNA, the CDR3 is TGTGCCTGGAGCGTCAAAGGAGGTGGGGAGACCCAGTACTTC.

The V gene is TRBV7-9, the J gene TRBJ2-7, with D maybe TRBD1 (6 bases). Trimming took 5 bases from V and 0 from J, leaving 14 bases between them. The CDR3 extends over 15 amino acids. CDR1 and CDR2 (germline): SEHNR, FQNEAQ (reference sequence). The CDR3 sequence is CASSLRTAASYEQYF. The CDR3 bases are TGTGCCAGCAGCCTGAGGACAGCCGCCTCCTACGAGCAGTACTTC.

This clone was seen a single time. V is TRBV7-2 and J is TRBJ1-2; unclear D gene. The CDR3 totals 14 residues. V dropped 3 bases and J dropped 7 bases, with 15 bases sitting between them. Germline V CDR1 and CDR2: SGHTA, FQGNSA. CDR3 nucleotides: TGTGCCAGCAGCTTCGGCGGGGATCTCGGTGGCTACACCTTC. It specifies CASSFGGDLGGYTF.

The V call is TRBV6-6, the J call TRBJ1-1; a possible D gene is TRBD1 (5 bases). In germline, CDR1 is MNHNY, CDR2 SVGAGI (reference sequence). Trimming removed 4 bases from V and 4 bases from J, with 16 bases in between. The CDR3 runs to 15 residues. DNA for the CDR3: TGTGCCAGCAGTTCAGCCTTGGGGGGGTCCACTGAAGCTTTCTTT. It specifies CASSSALGGSTEAFF.

The CDR3 is CASSVSVIAYEQYF. The CDR3 DNA reads TGTGCCAGCAGCGTATCCGTTATAGCCTACGAGCAGTACTTC. The chain links TRBV9 to TRBJ2-7; D gene ambiguous. The CDR3 has 14 amino acids. Germline assignment: CDR1 SGDLS and CDR2 YYNGEE. V lost 1 base and J 2 bases, leaving 10 bases between the germline ends.

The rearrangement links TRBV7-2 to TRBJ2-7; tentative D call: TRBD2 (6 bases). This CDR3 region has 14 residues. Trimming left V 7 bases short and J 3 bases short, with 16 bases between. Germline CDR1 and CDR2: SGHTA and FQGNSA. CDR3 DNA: TGTGCCAGCACCGGGGAATTGGGGGGCTACGAGCAGTACTTC. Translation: CASTGELGGYEQYF.

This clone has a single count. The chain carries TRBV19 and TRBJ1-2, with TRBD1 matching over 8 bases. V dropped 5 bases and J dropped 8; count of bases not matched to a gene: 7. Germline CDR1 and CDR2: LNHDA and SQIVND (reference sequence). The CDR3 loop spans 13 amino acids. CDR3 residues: CASSVQGALGYTF. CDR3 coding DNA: TGTGCCAGTAGTGTGCAGGGGGCACTGGGCTACACCTTC.